This T cell receptor (beta chain) was recorded in a study of OX40 agonist ivuxolimab in advanced cancers. Using immunoSEQ multiplex PCR, the repertoire was profiled, and TCRdb retains in-frame clones only, with some absent. Here the sample spans 8,500 to 9,500 clones, roughly 70% being singletons. With 0 bases removed from V and 4 bases from J, the gap between germline ends came to 6 bases. CDR3 length equals 13 residues. Germline V CDR1 and CDR2: WSHSY, SAAADI. The source was CD4+ or CD8+ T cells sorted from blood, collected in a trial of the OX40 agonist ivuxolimab. This chain connects TRBV10-2 to TRBJ2-5; unclear D gene. This clonotype originated in an adult with an advanced solid tumor such as melanoma, head and neck, liver or kidney cancer. The CDR3 DNA reads TGCGCCAGCAGTGAGTCTATAGCAGAGACCCAGTACTTC. The encoded protein is CASSESIAETQYF.